The sequence of this T cell receptor beta chain was determined in a study of a mutant IDH1 vaccine in newly diagnosed glioma. Study results and limitations: More than 80% of patients showed vaccine-induced immune responses across multiple MHC alleles.

Sequencing used immunoSEQ multiplex PCR; TCRdb keeps in-frame clones, though not all of them. This table has approximately 30,000 clones, roughly 79% appearing once. About this clone: Its antigen is currently unknown.

Time point described: week 35, safety follow-up. Vaccination used 300 ug of mutant IDH1 20-mer peptide per dose, with topical imiquimod. This CDR3 is built from 14 residues. Germline V gene lookup returns CDR1 SNHLY and CDR2 FYNNEI. V shed 6 bases and J shed 3 bases, with 12 bases lying between them. The chain couples TRBV2 to TRBJ1-5, with D possibly matching TRBD1 (5 bases). The TCR was taken from a woman aged 30 to 39 with glioma. Some clones in this sample may be carry-over from other donors' samples. The specimen comprised PBMCs, sampled from a glioma patient whose treatment included an IDH1 peptide vaccine. The CDR3 bases are TGTGCCAGCAGATTCCAGGGTAACAATCAGCCCCAGCATTTT. Protein product: CASRFQGNNQPQHF.